Shown below are 4 T cell receptor beta chains from a single sample sequenced in a study of OX40 agonist ivuxolimab in advanced cancers. The protocol was immunoSEQ multiplex PCR, while the TCRdb copy is restricted to in-frame clones and leaves out a portion. The table has around 58,000 clones, 94% seen once; the top ten hold roughly 18%. Source: CD4+ or CD8+ T cells sorted from blood, taken in a trial of the OX40 agonist ivuxolimab. These receptors originate from an adult with an advanced solid tumor such as melanoma, head and neck, liver or kidney cancer.

In nucleotides, the CDR3 is TGTGCCAGCAGTGAGGTTGAAGCTTTCTTT. It is translated as CASSEVEAFF. V gene TRBV2 combines with J gene TRBJ1-1; D gene uncertain. The V gene lost 3 bases and the J gene lost 7 bases, with 3 bases spanning the gap. This CDR3 is built from 10 residues. Germline V gene data show CDR1 as SNHLY and CDR2 as FYNNEI. Full variable domain (missing parts from reference TRBV2 and TRBJ1-1): EPEVTQTPSHQVTQMGQEVILRCVPISNHLYFYWYRQILGQKVEFLVSFYNNEISEKSEIFDDQFSVERPDGSNFTLKIRSTKLEDSAMYFCASSEVEAFFGQGTRLTVV.

The chain combines TRBV5-4 with TRBJ1-2; TRBD1 agrees at 7 bases. Germline V gene data show CDR1 as SGHNT and CDR2 as YYREEE (reference sequence). V shed 3 bases and J 7 bases; nucleotides not matched to a gene: 9. This CDR3 spans 14 amino acids. CDR3 in DNA: TGTGCCAGCAGCTGGGGACAGACGACGGGTGGCTACACCTTC. Protein sequence: CASSWGQTTGGYTF.

This sequence joins TRBV10-3 and TRBJ2-1; the D gene is possibly TRBD1 (6 bases). The CDR3 sequence is 15 residues long. Germline CDR1 and CDR2: ENHRY and SYGVKD. Trimming took 4 bases from V and 0 from J, leaving 10 bases between them. CDR3 residues: CAISGTESSYNEQFF. The CDR3 bases are TGTGCCATCAGTGGGACAGAGAGCTCCTACAATGAGCAGTTCTTC.

This rearrangement joins TRBV27 to TRBJ1-1; no definite D call. The CDR3 consists of 12 residues. V was clipped by 0 bases and J by 8 bases, with 7 bases between them. Germline assignment: CDR1 MNHEY and CDR2 SMNVEV (reference sequence). The CDR3 nucleotides read TGTGCCAGCAGTTTATCGGGCAGGGAAGCTTTCTTT. Encoded protein: CASSLSGREAFF.